The 20 T cell receptor beta chains in this list originate from one sample, sequenced in a study of cytomegalovirus exposure and HLA in healthy donors. The PCR used 60 Vbeta and 13 Jbeta primers. Data came from immunoSEQ multiplex PCR; TCRdb stores just in-frame clones and leaves some out. The table includes about 200,000 clones, 75% to 85% detected once. The specimen sequenced was PBMCs. These receptors came from a woman aged 40 to 55 in good health and CMV-seronegative.

This chain uses TRBV5-1 with TRBJ2-1; no firm D call. The CDR3 totals 13 residues. The V end was cut by 0 bases, the J end by 6 bases, with 7 bases between. CDR1 SGHRS and CDR2 YFSETQ come from the germline V gene. CDR3 in amino acids: CASSLGPGNEQFF. CDR3 in DNA: TGCGCCAGCAGCTTGGGCCCCGGCAATGAGCAGTTCTTC. Together with reference TRBV5-1 and TRBJ2-1, the CDR3 gives the full variable domain: KAGVTQTPRYLIKTRGQQVTLSCSPISGHRSVSWYQQTPGQGLQFLFEYFSETQRNKGNFPGRFSGRQFSNSRSEMNVSTLELGDSALYLCASSLGPGNEQFFGPGTRLTVL.

The chain joins TRBV10-3 to TRBJ2-3; D possibly corresponds to TRBD1 (7 bases). This CDR3 region has 13 residues. V was pared by 10 bases and J by 3 bases, with 14 bases between. Germline CDR1 ENHRY, CDR2 SYGVKD. The CDR3, as DNA: TGTGCCACCGCGGGACAGACGACAGATACGCAGTATTTT. As protein: CATAGQTTDTQYF.

This clone appeared a single time. The V call is TRBV28, the J call TRBJ1-2; D not certain. The CDR3 runs to 13 residues. The germline V and J ends were trimmed by 2 bases and 1 base, with 5 bases remaining between them. Per the germline V gene, CDR1 is MDHEN and CDR2 is SYDVKM. The CDR3 sequence: CASSLHSNYGYTF. CDR3 in DNA: TGTGCCAGCAGTTTACACAGTAACTATGGCTACACCTTC.

The gene calls are TRBV27 and TRBJ2-4; D may be TRBD1 (6 bases). Deletions cut 5 bases from V and 1 base from J, with 15 bases between. Germline lookup yields CDR1 MNHEY and CDR2 SMNVEV (reference sequence). This CDR3 comprises 16 residues. CDR3 DNA sequence: TGTGCCAGCAGTGTACAGGGTGGTGGGGCCAAAAACATTCAGTACTTC. Translated, it gives CASSVQGGGAKNIQYF.

The J gene is TRBJ2-1, the V gene TRBV25-1, with D perhaps matching TRBD1 (6 bases). Trimming cost V 1 base and J 6 bases, with 16 bases left between them. CDR1 is MGHDK, CDR2 SYGVNS, per germline. This CDR3 is 16 amino acids long. The CDR3 loop reads CASSELWQGKGNEQFF. As DNA, the CDR3 is TGTGCCAGCAGTGAATTATGGCAGGGGAAGGGCAATGAGCAGTTCTTC. Combining the CDR3 with reference TRBV25-1 and TRBJ2-1 gives the whole variable domain EADIYQTPRYLVIGTGKKITLECSQTMGHDKMYWYQQDPGMELHLIHYSYGVNSTEKGDLSSESTVSRIRTEHFPLTLESARPSHTSQYLCASSELWQGKGNEQFFGPGTRLTVL.

V and J are TRBV6-4 and TRBJ2-3; TRBD1 agrees at 7 bases. Germline V CDR1 and CDR2: MRHNA, SNTAGT. This CDR3 is built from 15 residues. Unmatched junction bases numbered 8, after V lost 6 bases and J lost 2 bases. CDR3 coding DNA: TGTGCCAGCAGCCTACGGGACAGTTACACAGATACGCAGTATTTT. Its translation: CASSLRDSYTDTQYF.

This rearrangement joins TRBV5-1 to TRBJ1-3; TRBD1 agrees at 9 bases. Germline CDR1 is SGHRS and CDR2 is YFSETQ. This CDR3 spans 16 amino acids. V shed 4 bases, J shed 3 bases, and the junction held 8 bases outside the gene matches. CDR3 bases: TGCGCCAGCAGCCCCCGGGACAGGGACGGTGGAAACACCATATATTTT. Amino acids: CASSPRDRDGGNTIYF.

This chain uses TRBV29-1 with TRBJ2-2, with 7 bases fitting TRBD2. Germline-derived CDR1 and CDR2 are SQVTM and ANQGSEA. V lost 5 bases to trimming and J lost 0 bases; unmatched junction nucleotides: 3. The CDR3 covers 14 residues. The CDR3, as DNA: TGCAGCGTTTACAGCGGGGCGAACACCGGGGAGCTGTTTTTT. Its translation is CSVYSGANTGELFF.

V usage is TRBV6-1 and J usage is TRBJ2-5; D is perhaps TRBD1 (6 bases). The V and J ends lost 3 bases and 5 bases respectively, with 13 bases between them. The germline CDR1 and CDR2 sequences are MNHNS and SASEGT. This CDR3 has 14 amino acids. This CDR3 is CASSEWVGGETQYF. CDR3 in DNA: TGTGCCAGCAGTGAGTGGGTAGGGGGTGAGACCCAGTACTTC.

The rearrangement links TRBV7-7 to TRBJ2-1; possible D gene TRBD2, 6 bases. Germline V gene sequence: CDR1 SSHAT, CDR2 FNYEAQ (reference sequence). The CDR3 loop spans 12 amino acids. V dropped 8 bases and J dropped 3 bases, with 8 bases sitting between them. The CDR3 region is CASGRDYNEQFF. In nucleotides, the CDR3 is TGTGCCAGCGGGCGGGACTACAATGAGCAGTTCTTC. Variable domain in full (rest from reference TRBV7-7 and TRBJ2-1): GAGVSQSPRYKVTKRGQDVTLRCDPISSHATLYWYQQALGQGPEFLTYFNYEAQPDKSGLPSDRFSAERPEGSISTLTIQRTEQRDSAMYRCASGRDYNEQFFGPGTRLTVL.

The gene calls are TRBV19 and TRBJ2-2, with a tentative D call TRBD2 (6 bases). In germline, CDR1 is LNHDA, CDR2 SQIVND (reference sequence). V lost 6 bases and J lost 5, with 10 bases in between. This CDR3 contains 13 residues. CDR3 DNA: TGTGCCAGTAGAGACGGACTAACCGGGGAGCTGTTTTTT. Protein: CASRDGLTGELFF.

This clone was observed once. The genes are TRBV6-4 and TRBJ2-2; D perhaps matches TRBD2 (6 bases). Looked up from germline, CDR1 is MRHNA and CDR2 is SNTAGT. There are 13 residues in the CDR3. Trimming took 5 bases from V and 6 from J, leaving 10 bases between them. CDR3 protein: CASSSGRPGELFF. DNA for the CDR3: TGTGCCAGCAGTAGCGGGCGCCCCGGGGAGCTGTTTTTT.

The chain links TRBV7-9 to TRBJ2-2, with 9 bases that match TRBD2. After removal of 5 bases from V and 6 bases from J, the junction contained 10 bases not matched to a gene. This CDR3 comprises 16 residues. Germline assignment: CDR1 SEHNR and CDR2 FQNEAQ (reference sequence). In DNA, the CDR3 is TGTGCCAGCAGCCCCCCCAGCGGGAGGCAATCCGGGGAGCTGTTTTTT. Protein sequence: CASSPPSGRQSGELFF.

This chain links TRBV6-6 with TRBJ1-1, with D perhaps matching TRBD1 (5 bases). CDR1 and CDR2 (germline): MNHNY, SVGAGI (reference sequence). V dropped 11 bases and J dropped 1 base, with 17 bases sitting between them. The CDR3 spans 14 residues. In nucleotides, the CDR3 is TGTGCCGCGGGGCAAAGGATAGGGAACACTGAAGCTTTCTTT. This encodes CAAGQRIGNTEAFF.

This rearrangement joins TRBV30 to TRBJ1-4; TRBD1 might be the D (5 bases). This CDR3 has 16 amino acids. CDR1 is GTSNPN, CDR2 SVGIG, per germline (reference sequence). The V gene lost 4 bases and the J gene lost 0 bases, with 15 bases spanning the gap. The CDR3 region is CAWNRRNSATNEKLFF. The CDR3 region has the DNA TGTGCCTGGAACAGGCGCAATTCTGCAACTAATGAAAAACTGTTTTTT.

V and J are TRBV7-9 and TRBJ1-1; D remains ambiguous. This CDR3 comprises 13 residues. The V gene lost 3 bases and the J gene lost 11 bases, with 16 bases spanning the gap. CDR1 is SEHNR, CDR2 FQNEAQ, per germline (reference sequence). The CDR3 protein is CASSLEMELRAFF. The DNA of the CDR3 is TGTGCCAGCAGCTTGGAGATGGAATTAAGGGCTTTCTTT.

This chain links TRBV27 with TRBJ2-7; possibly TRBD2 for D (5 bases). CDR3 size: 14 residues. Germline values: CDR1 MNHEY, CDR2 SMNVEV (reference sequence). V lost 2 bases and J 2 bases, leaving 10 bases between the germline ends. This CDR3 reads CASSLHGKPYEQYF. Here the CDR3 DNA reads TGTGCCAGCAGTTTACACGGGAAACCCTACGAGCAGTACTTC.

This clone was detected once. V gene TRBV5-8 combines with J gene TRBJ1-2; 7 positions match TRBD1. The germline CDR1 and CDR2 sequences are SGHTS and YDEGEE. The CDR3 runs to 14 residues. After removal of 7 bases from V and 3 bases from J, the junction contained 9 bases not matched to a gene. The CDR3 coding sequence is TGTGCCAGCGAGACAGGGTTTTTTTACTATGGCTACACCTTC. It is translated as CASETGFFYYGYTF. Full variable domain (rest looked up from reference TRBV5-8 and TRBJ1-2): EAGVTQSPTHLIKTRGQQATLRCSPISGHTSVYWYQQALGLGLQFLLWYDEGEERNRGNFPPRFSGRQFPNYSSELNVNALELEDSALYLCASETGFFYYGYTFGSGTRLTVV.

The gene calls are TRBV7-7 and TRBJ2-2; 7 bases match TRBD2. Per germline, CDR1 SSHAT and CDR2 FNYEAQ (reference sequence). The CDR3 loop spans 15 amino acids. V lost 5 bases and J lost 3; bases outside the gene matches: 6. CDR3 residues: CASSPASGDTGELFF. In DNA form, the CDR3 reads TGTGCCAGCAGCCCGGCTAGCGGTGACACCGGGGAGCTGTTTTTT.

The chain employs TRBV2 and TRBJ1-1; D possibly corresponds to TRBD1 (5 bases). Germline V gene sequence: CDR1 SNHLY, CDR2 FYNNEI. This CDR3 is 14 amino acids long. The V end was cut by 6 bases, the J end by 1 base, with 12 bases between. For the CDR3, the DNA is TGTGCCAGCAGGACGCGGGGGACGAACACTGAAGCTTTCTTT. Residues: CASRTRGTNTEAFF.